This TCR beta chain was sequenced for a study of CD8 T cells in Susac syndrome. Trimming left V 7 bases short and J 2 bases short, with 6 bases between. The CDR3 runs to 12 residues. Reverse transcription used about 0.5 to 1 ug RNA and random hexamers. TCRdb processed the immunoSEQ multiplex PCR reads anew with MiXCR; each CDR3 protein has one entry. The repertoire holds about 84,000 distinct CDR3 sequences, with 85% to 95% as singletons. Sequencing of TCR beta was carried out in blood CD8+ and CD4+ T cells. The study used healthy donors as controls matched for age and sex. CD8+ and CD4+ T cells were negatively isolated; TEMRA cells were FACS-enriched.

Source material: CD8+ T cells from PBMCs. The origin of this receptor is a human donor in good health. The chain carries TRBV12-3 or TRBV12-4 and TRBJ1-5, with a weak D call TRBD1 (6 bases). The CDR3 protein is CASKGGNQPQHF. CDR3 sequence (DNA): TGTGCCAGCAAGGGGGGCAATCAGCCCCAGCATTTT.